Detailed here is one T cell receptor (beta chain). The antigen remains unidentified. Repertoires were generated with immunoSEQ multiplex PCR, while TCRdb's copy carries only in-frame clones and drops some. The sample has over 65,000 clones, around 90% seen once. The entry originates in a study of graft-versus-host responses after intestinal transplantation. Whole-study context: Grafts were multivisceral, liver-intestinal, or isolated intestinal. After anti-thymocyte globulin induction, recipients took tacrolimus and steroids for around 3 years.

Between the trimmed V and J ends, which lost 5 bases and 0 bases, there was a span of 8 bases. Germline values: CDR1 SQVTM, CDR2 ANQGSEA. The CDR3 has 13 residues. Study outcomes and limitations: Individuals who had graft-donor T cell macrochimerism had allografts that showed high graft-versus-host to host-versus-graft clonal ratios.

The chain has TRBV29-1 and TRBJ1-3; no clear D. The sequenced sample was unstimulated CD8+ T cells sorted from spleen or lymph node cells, obtained before transplant. The TCR originated in a human donor who was the organ donor for an intestinal transplant. CDR3 sequence (DNA): TGCAGCGTTTTAGTGCTCTCTGGAAACACCATATATTTT. Translation: CSVLVLSGNTIYF.